This is a list of T cell receptor beta chains from one sample in a study of shared clonotypes between healthy human individuals. The repertoire was sequenced with immunoSEQ multiplex PCR; TCRdb's copy has only in-frame clones and lacks some. The sample carries more than 550,000 clones, about 90% recorded once. Sequencing was performed on memory CD8+ T cells from PBMCs. The receptor set was obtained from a man younger than 35 in good health. Some clones in this sample may be carry-over from other donors' samples. CDR3s include the opening cysteine and the closing phenylalanine or tryptophan. D genes are given only for firm matches. Clone size is not always given. Where it is, it says once, few, many or a class for expanded clones.

d_call	v_call	cdr3_length	clone_size	j_call	cdr3_aa	cdr3_nt
.	TRBV5-1	13	.	TRBJ2-1	CASRMLVFSEQFF	TGCGCCAGCAGGATGCTAGTATTCAGTGAGCAGTTCTTC
.	TRBV28	17	.	TRBJ1-1	CASSLRGRYRWNTEAFF	TGTGCCAGCAGTTTAAGGGGCCGATACCGTTGGAACACTGAAGCTTTCTTT
.	TRBV7-9	16	once	TRBJ2-7	CASSLTYERYPYEQYF	TGTGCCAGCAGCCTGACTTACGAGAGGTATCCCTACGAGCAGTACTTC
.	TRBV7-9	18	.	TRBJ2-3	CASSPGPLVGSRGDTQYF	TGTGCCAGCAGCCCCGGTCCCCTGGTAGGTTCCAGGGGAGATACGCAGTATTTT
.	TRBV28	20	.	TRBJ1-4	CASSPRARYSLFSTNEKLFF	TGTGCCAGCAGTCCTAGGGCCCGCTACTCTCTATTTTCAACTAATGAAAAACTGTTTTTT
.	TRBV6-8	15	.	TRBJ2-7	CASSYPSQSSYEQYF	TGTGCCAGCAGTTACCCCAGCCAAAGCTCCTACGAGCAGTACTTC
.	TRBV27	12	.	TRBJ1-1	CASSVRGSEAFF	TGTGCCAGCAGCGTACGGGGCTCTGAAGCTTTCTTT
.	TRBV7-2	12	.	TRBJ1-2	CASSFISYGYTF	TGTGCCAGCAGCTTCATCAGCTATGGCTACACCTTC
.	TRBV28	11	.	TRBJ2-1	CASIRGNEQFF	TGTGCCAGCATTAGGGGTAATGAGCAGTTCTTC
.	TRBV9	13	few	TRBJ1-1	CASSPRQYTEAFF	TGTGCCAGCAGCCCCAGACAATACACTGAAGCTTTCTTT
.	TRBV2	15	.	TRBJ2-2	CASRTDEANTGELFF	TGTGCCAGCAGAACCGACGAAGCCAACACCGGGGAGCTGTTTTTT